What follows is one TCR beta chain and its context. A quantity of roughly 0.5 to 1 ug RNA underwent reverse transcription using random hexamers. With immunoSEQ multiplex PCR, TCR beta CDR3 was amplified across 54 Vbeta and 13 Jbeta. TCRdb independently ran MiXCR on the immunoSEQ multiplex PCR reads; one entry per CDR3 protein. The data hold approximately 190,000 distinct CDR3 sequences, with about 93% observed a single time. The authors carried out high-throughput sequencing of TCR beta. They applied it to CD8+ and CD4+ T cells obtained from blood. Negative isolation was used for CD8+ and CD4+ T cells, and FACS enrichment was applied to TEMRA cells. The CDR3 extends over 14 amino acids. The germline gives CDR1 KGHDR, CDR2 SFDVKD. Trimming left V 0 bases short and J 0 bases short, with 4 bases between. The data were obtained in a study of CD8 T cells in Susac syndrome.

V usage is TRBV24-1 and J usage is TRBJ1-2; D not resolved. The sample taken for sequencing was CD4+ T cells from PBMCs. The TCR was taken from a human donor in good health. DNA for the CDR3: TGTGCCACCAGTGATTTGCGGGCTAACTATGGCTACACCTTC. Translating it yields CATSDLRANYGYTF.